A selection of T cell receptor beta chains follows, all from one sample in a study of T-cell reconstitution after alpha-beta-depleted transplantation in children. Each CDR3 protein is one row after TCRdb ran MiXCR on the PCR reads. Of about 610,000 distinct CDR3 sequences in the sample, 25% to 30% were seen once. Sample: PBMCs, taken before TCRalphabeta/CD19-depleted stem cell transplant. These receptor sequences come from a boy younger than two with Wiskott-Aldrich syndrome, due to receive a stem cell transplant. Each CDR3 is given with its conserved first and last residue. Fields, in order: J gene, V gene, CDR3 protein.

J: TRBJ2-1; V: TRBV7-8; CDR3: CASSGGLAGVSKFF
J: TRBJ2-7; V: TRBV20-1; CDR3: CSASGGPAYEQYF
J: TRBJ2-2; V: TRBV7-2; CDR3: CASTPRGGTGELFF
J: TRBJ2-1; V: TRBV21-1; CDR3: CASSKVSLSRMDNEQFF
J: TRBJ2-1; V: TRBV29-1; CDR3: CSVPTGQPPYNEQFF
J: TRBJ1-2; V: TRBV10-3; CDR3: CAISDFTQGTHGYTF
J: TRBJ2-7; V: TRBV7-9; CDR3: CASSLGTGGIREQYF
J: TRBJ2-1; V: TRBV15; CDR3: CATSGTDNEQFF
J: TRBJ2-1; V: TRBV27; CDR3: CASSLRPSWYEQFF
J: TRBJ1-1; V: TRBV20-1; CDR3: CSARDWSREAFF
J: TRBJ2-5; V: TRBV5-1; CDR3: CASSTRTSGNEETQYF
J: TRBJ2-7; V: TRBV20-1; CDR3: CSAPVAGLYEQYF
J: TRBJ2-5; V: TRBV10-3; CDR3: CAISEWGGQETQYF
J: TRBJ2-1; V: TRBV5-1; CDR3: CASSLDKRTQLANFYNEQFF
J: TRBJ2-1; V: TRBV29-1; CDR3: CSVDRANEQFF
J: TRBJ2-1; V: TRBV11-1; CDR3: CASSLAMGGTSGDNEQFF
J: TRBJ2-2; V: TRBV6-1; CDR3: CASSLAPGGRTGELFF
J: TRBJ2-7; V: TRBV7-2; CDR3: CASSLVFGTTYEQYF
J: TRBJ2-7; V: TRBV6-5; CDR3: CASSYGEAGAYEQYF
J: TRBJ1-5; V: TRBV12-3/TRBV12-4; CDR3: CASSYSPGMGQPQHF
J: TRBJ1-5; V: TRBV5-4; CDR3: CASSRAGPNQPQHF
J: TRBJ2-3; V: TRBV7-9; CDR3: CASSRGQGVTDTQYF
J: TRBJ2-7; V: TRBV5-1; CDR3: CASSSPGTPVEQYF
J: TRBJ2-7; V: TRBV27; CDR3: CASSRTVTSSYEQYF
J: TRBJ2-1; V: TRBV5-1; CDR3: CASRRFENNEQFF
J: TRBJ2-5; V: TRBV21-1; CDR3: CASSKLGQQETQYF
J: TRBJ2-3; V: TRBV24-1; CDR3: CATSAAGNSHPDTQYF
J: TRBJ2-3; V: TRBV9; CDR3: CASSPTGAFTDTQYF
J: TRBJ2-2; V: TRBV29-1; CDR3: CSVRDRDNGELFF